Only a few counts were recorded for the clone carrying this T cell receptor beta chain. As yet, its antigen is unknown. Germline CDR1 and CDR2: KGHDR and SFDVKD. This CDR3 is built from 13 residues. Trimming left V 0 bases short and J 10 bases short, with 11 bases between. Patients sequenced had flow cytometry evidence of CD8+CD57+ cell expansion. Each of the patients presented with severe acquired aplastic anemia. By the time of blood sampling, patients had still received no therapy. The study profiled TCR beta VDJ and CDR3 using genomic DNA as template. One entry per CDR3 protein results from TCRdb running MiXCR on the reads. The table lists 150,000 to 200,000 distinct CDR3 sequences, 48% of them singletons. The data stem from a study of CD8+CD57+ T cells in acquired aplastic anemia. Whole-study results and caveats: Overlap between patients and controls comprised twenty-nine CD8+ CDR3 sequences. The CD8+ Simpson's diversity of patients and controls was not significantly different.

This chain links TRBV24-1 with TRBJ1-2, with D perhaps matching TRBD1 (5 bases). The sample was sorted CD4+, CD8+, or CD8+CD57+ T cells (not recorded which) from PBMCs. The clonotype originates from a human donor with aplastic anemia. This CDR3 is CATSDLGASVYTF. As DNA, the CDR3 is TGTGCCACCAGTGATTTGGGGGCTAGTGTCTACACCTTC.